This passage covers 30 T cell receptor beta chains from one sample sequenced in a study of tumor-infiltrating lymphocytes in oesophageal squamous cell carcinoma. TCRdb reprocessed the PCR reads with MiXCR, giving one entry per CDR3 protein. The sample lists under 20,000 distinct CDR3 sequences, roughly 36% occurring once. The sample taken for sequencing was esophageal tumor tissue. The receptors shown here come from a male donor with esophageal squamous cell carcinoma.

This clonotype was seen a single time. This chain uses TRBV7-3 with TRBJ2-5; D is possibly TRBD2 (5 bases). V lost 3 bases, J lost 11 bases, and 16 bases lay in between. Germline V gene data show CDR1 as SGHTA and CDR2 as FQGTGA. The CDR3 length is 13 residues. Here the CDR3 reads CASSFSGLDTQYF. The CDR3 DNA reads as TGTGCCAGCAGCTTTTCGGGGTTGGATACGCAGTACTTC. The variable domain in full, completed from reference TRBV7-3 and TRBJ2-5, reads GAGVSQTPSNKVTEKGKYVELRCDPISGHTALYWYRQSLGQGPEFLIYFQGTGAADDSGLPNDRFFAVRPEGSVSTLKIQRTERGDSAVYLCASSFSGLDTQYFGPGTRLLVL.

This sequence joins TRBV6-8 and TRBJ2-1; 7 nucleotides line up with TRBD2. After removal of 6 bases from V and 3 bases from J, the junction contained 8 bases not matched to a gene. The germline V gene has CDR1 MNHGY and CDR2 SAAAGT. CDR3 length: 15 amino acids. CDR3 DNA: TGTGCCAGCAGAGGACTAGTCCCTCTCTACAATGAGCAGTTCTTC. Translating gives CASRGLVPLYNEQFF.

The V and J genes are TRBV28 and TRBJ2-4; no clear D. The V end was cut by 8 bases, the J end by 13 bases, with 15 bases between. Germline CDR1 reads MDHEN; CDR2 reads SYDVKM. This CDR3 region has 11 residues. DNA of the CDR3: TGTGCCAGCGGACGCTTGGATGAGCAGTACTTC. This encodes CASGRLDEQYF. The complete variable domain, with remaining parts taken from reference TRBV28 and TRBJ2-4, reads DVKVTQSSRYLVKRTGEKVFLECVQDMDHENMFWYRQDPGLGLRLIYFSYDVKMKEKGDIPEGYSVSREKKERFSLILESASTNQTSMYLCASGRLDEQYFGAGTRLSVL.

The V gene is TRBV7-3, the J gene TRBJ2-1, with TRBD2 identical over 8 bases. Germline trimming cut 3 bases from V and 2 bases from J; bases unmatched to any gene: 6. The CDR3 is 16 amino acids. Germline V gives CDR1 SGHTA, CDR2 FQGTGA. CDR3 region: CASSFVSGSAYNEQFF. In DNA, the CDR3 is TGTGCCAGCAGCTTTGTCAGCGGGAGTGCCTACAATGAGCAGTTCTTC.

Concerning this clonotype: This could be a read error, since a much larger clone is one nucleotide away. The chain recombines TRBV7-6 with TRBJ2-3, with TRBD2 matching over 10 bases. Germline CDR1 and CDR2: SGHVS and FNYEAQ. This CDR3 contains 15 residues. Written as DNA, the CDR3 is TGTGCTAGCAGCCCCCGACTAGCGGGTGTGGAGACCCAGTGCTTC. Its translation is CASSPRLAGVETQCF.

At least ten counts were recorded for this clonotype. The chain links TRBV7-9 to TRBJ1-5; D is unclear. This CDR3 contains 12 residues. Germline V gives CDR1 SEHNR, CDR2 FQNEAQ (reference sequence). V lost 11 bases to trimming and J lost 6 bases, with 14 bases between them. CDR3 amino acids: CARRRAGQPQHF. CDR3 in DNA: TGTGCCCGCCGGAGGGCGGGTCAGCCCCAGCATTTT.

In the case of this clonotype: The CDR3 ends on some other residue instead of the conserved phenylalanine or tryptophan, so this is likely a read error. The limits of the CDR3 on the DNA are not certain, so only TCRdb's listed CDR3 is given. CDR3 sequence: CASRPSGGSYEQYFGN. The genes are TRBV7-3 and TRBJ2-5; the D call in the table, TRBD1, was not verified against the DNA. Germline loops: CDR1 SGHTA, CDR2 FQGTGA. The CDR3 length is 16 residues, termini included.

Points on this clonotype: A read error may explain this, as a much larger clone is one base away. The chain employs TRBV19 and TRBJ2-3; D call uncertain. The DNA end lines up better with TRBJ2-7; the J call may be wrong. CDR1 is LNHDA and CDR2 is SQIVND in the germline V gene (reference sequence). This CDR3 comprises 12 residues. The CDR3 nucleotides are TGTGCCAGTAGAAACTGGGTAAATGAGCAGTACTTC. Protein sequence: CASRNWVNEQYF.

There are many counts of this clonotype. V usage is TRBV10-3 and J usage is TRBJ2-7, with 9 bases matching TRBD2. Germline V gene data show CDR1 as ENHRY and CDR2 as SYGVKD. After removal of 9 bases from V and 5 bases from J, the junction contained 8 bases not matched to a gene. This CDR3 spans 13 amino acids. The CDR3 sequence is CAILSGSSDEQYF. The CDR3 nucleotides are TGTGCCATACTTAGCGGGAGTTCAGACGAGCAGTACTTC.

The sample holds a few counts of this clonotype. It may be a read error: a sequence one base away is much more abundant. The V call is TRBV7-6, the J call TRBJ2-5; 7 bases match TRBD2. The DNA end is more similar to TRBJ2-1, so the J call may be wrong. Germline V gene lookup returns CDR1 SGHVS and CDR2 FNYEAQ. The CDR3 extends over 13 amino acids. CDR3 coding DNA: TGTGCCAGCAGCCCGAGGGCGGGGGAGACCCAGTTCTTC. Its protein is CASSPRAGETQFF.

Comments on this clonotype: Its ends do not fully match the called genes, so a read error is possible. V gene TRBV15 combines with J gene TRBJ1-1; D unclear. CDR3 length: 15 amino acids. Germline V gives CDR1 LNHNV, CDR2 YYDKDF (reference sequence). The CDR3 spells CAASIYHRASTEAFF. CDR3 DNA: TGTGCCGCCAGCATCTATCACCGGGCCTCAACTGAAGCTTTCTTT.

The genes are TRBV19 and TRBJ1-6; tentative D call: TRBD1 (6 bases). This CDR3 spans 15 amino acids. Germline CDR1 LNHDA, CDR2 SQIVND (reference sequence). V shed 5 bases and J shed 7 bases, with 15 bases lying between them. The CDR3: CASSDSGVRNSPLHF. The CDR3 DNA reads as TGTGCCAGTAGTGACTCAGGGGTTAGGAATTCACCCCTCCACTTT. The full variable domain, in which reference TRBV19 and TRBJ1-6 provide the parts outside the CDR3, is DGGITQSPKYLFRKEGQNVTLSCEQNLNHDAMYWYRQDPGQGLRLIYYSQIVNDFQKGDIAEGYSVSREKKESFPLTVTSAQKNPTAFYLCASSDSGVRNSPLHFGNGTRLTVT.

This chain uses TRBV7-2 with TRBJ2-6, with unresolved D. The germline V gene encodes CDR1 SGHTA and CDR2 FQGNSA. The CDR3 totals 9 residues. V was pared by 5 bases and J by 18 bases, with 8 bases between. CDR3 bases: TGTGCCAGCAGCCTATATCGGACTTTC. Its translation: CASSLYRTF.

This clonotype appeared many times. This chain joins TRBV10-2 and TRBJ2-1, with 8 nucleotides matching TRBD1. With 6 bases clipped from V and 4 bases from J, the junction kept 2 bases outside the gene matches. CDR3 length: 13 residues. Per germline, CDR1 WSHSY and CDR2 SAAADI. The DNA of the CDR3 is TGCGCCAGCAGGACAGGGGTTTACAATGAGCAGTTCTTC. It codes for CASRTGVYNEQFF.

In regard to this clonotype: Given the absence of the conserved phenylalanine or tryptophan at the CDR3 end, a read error is likely. The DNA is left out, because the CDR3 cannot be placed on it with certainty; the CDR3 is given as TCRdb lists it. The CDR3 is CASSFYRDKETQYFGP. The V call is TRBV7-9, the J call TRBJ2-3; TRBD2 was called by the table and not checked on the DNA. Germline loops: CDR1 SEHNR, CDR2 FQNEAQ (reference sequence). The CDR3 spans 16 residues, counting both ends.

This clonotype was observed at least ten times. The chain carries TRBV6-6 and TRBJ2-7; 11 nucleotides match TRBD2. V lost 2 bases to trimming and J lost 3 bases; unmatched junction nucleotides: 0. The CDR3 is made up of 14 amino acids. Germline values: CDR1 MNHNY, CDR2 SVGAGI (reference sequence). CDR3 region: CASSYGTSGYEQYF. The CDR3 DNA reads TGTGCCAGCAGTTACGGGACTAGCGGCTACGAGCAGTACTTC.

About this clonotype: A much larger clone differs by one base, so this may be a read error. The J gene is TRBJ2-7, the V gene TRBV11-2; D possibly corresponds to TRBD1 (6 bases). V lost 8 bases and J lost 7, with 21 bases in between. Germline CDR1 is SGHAT and CDR2 is FQNNGV. CDR3 length: 14 amino acids. In DNA, the CDR3 is TGTGCCAGCCGGCAGGGGTCCTCCTACAATGAGCAGTACTTC. Translated: CASRQGSSYNEQYF.

This clonotype has more than one count but fewer than ten. V is TRBV18 and J is TRBJ2-5; no clear D gene. The length of the CDR3 is 13 residues. CDR1 is KGHSH, CDR2 LQKENI, per germline. The V gene lost 5 bases and the J gene lost 5 bases, with 12 bases spanning the gap. This CDR3 reads CASSLRVGETQYF. For the CDR3, the DNA is TGTGCCAGCTCATTACGGGTTGGGGAGACCCAGTACTTC.

Ten or more counts support this clonotype. The V call is TRBV5-1, the J call TRBJ2-1; possible D gene TRBD2, 6 bases. This CDR3 comprises 15 residues. Trimming took 0 bases from V and 6 from J, leaving 13 bases between them. The germline V gene has CDR1 SGHRS and CDR2 YFSETQ. CDR3 region: CASSLAGGTGNEQFF. The DNA for the CDR3 is TGCGCCAGCAGCTTGGCCGGCGGGACTGGCAATGAGCAGTTCTTC.

In its sample, this clonotype was seen many times. The V gene is TRBV6-1, the J gene TRBJ2-3; no reliable D call. CDR1 MNHNS and CDR2 SASEGT come from the germline V gene. Deletions cut 7 bases from V and 1 base from J, with 12 bases between. There are 14 residues in the CDR3. DNA for the CDR3: TGTGCCAGCAAAGAGGCAGGCCGCACAGATACGCAGTATTTT. It translates to CASKEAGRTDTQYF.

Regarding this clonotype: The final CDR3 position lacks the conserved phenylalanine or tryptophan, pointing to a likely read error. It is unclear where the CDR3 begins or ends on the DNA, so no DNA is shown, and the CDR3 is as TCRdb lists it. The chain has TRBV7-9 and TRBJ2-1; the table's D call TRBD1 went unverified against the DNA. Counting both end residues, the CDR3 totals 18 amino acids. Germline CDR1 SEHNR, CDR2 FQNEAQ (reference sequence). The CDR3 loop reads CASSLDQTGEVYGYTFGS.

The chain employs TRBV11-3 and TRBJ2-3, with D possibly matching TRBD1 (5 bases). The tail of the sequence fits TRBJ2-1 better, so the J call may be wrong. There are 14 residues in the CDR3. Germline V gene lookup returns CDR1 SGHNT and CDR2 YENEEA. As DNA, the CDR3 is TGTGCCAGCAGCCCGATGGGGCACCGTGGGGAGCAGTTCTTC. Translation gives CASSPMGHRGEQFF.

CDR3 sequence: CASSLRLAANTGELFF. The CDR3 DNA is TGTGCCAGCAGCTTGCGGCTAGCAGCGAACACCGGGGAGCTGTTTTTT. V and J are TRBV5-4 and TRBJ2-2; possible D gene TRBD2, 5 bases. The CDR3 has 16 residues. Germline V lookup: CDR1 SGHNT, CDR2 YYREEE (reference sequence). The ends were cut back, 1 base at V and 0 bases at J, with 10 bases in the middle.

Only a few counts were recorded for this clonotype. The rearrangement links TRBV20-1 to TRBJ2-2; 7 bases map to TRBD2. The CDR3 covers 16 residues. From germline, CDR1 is DFQATT and CDR2 SNEGSKA (reference sequence). V gave up 3 bases and J gave up 5 bases; unmatched junction bases: 12. CDR3: CSASRPGGEGTGELFF. The CDR3 DNA reads as TGCAGTGCTAGCCGACCTGGAGGGGAGGGAACCGGGGAGCTGTTTTTT.

This clonotype was detected ten times or more. V and J are TRBV15 and TRBJ2-7; D might be TRBD1 (5 bases). The V gene lost 0 bases and the J gene lost 2 bases, with 11 bases spanning the gap. There are 15 residues in the CDR3. Germline CDR1 is LNHNV and CDR2 is YYDKDF (reference sequence). This chain's CDR3 is CATSRESRQTYEQYF. DNA for the CDR3: TGTGCCACCAGCAGAGAAAGTCGACAGACCTACGAGCAGTACTTC.

The V gene is TRBV5-6, the J gene TRBJ2-7, with TRBD2 identical over 10 bases. The length of the CDR3 is 15 residues. Germline V CDR1 and CDR2: SGHDT, YYEEEE. J gave up 2 bases and V 2 bases, and 4 bases lay outside the gene matches. The chain's CDR3 is CASSLSAGGPYEQYF. The CDR3 nucleotides read TGTGCCAGCAGCTTATCAGCGGGGGGGCCCTACGAGCAGTACTTC.

The table lists this clonotype with many counts. The chain recombines TRBV5-6 with TRBJ1-4; tentatively, D is TRBD1 (6 bases). The CDR3 runs 13 residues. Germline assignment: CDR1 SGHDT and CDR2 YYEEEE. Trimming removed 1 base from V and 8 bases from J, with 9 bases in between. The CDR3 DNA reads as TGTGCCAGCAGCTTGTCAGGGGTAGAAAAACTGTTTTTT. It is translated as CASSLSGVEKLFF. The full variable domain, completed using reference TRBV5-6 and TRBJ1-4, is DAGVTQSPTHLIKTRGQQVTLRCSPKSGHDTVSWYQQALGQGPQFIFQYYEEEERQRGNFPDRFSGHQFPNYSSELNVNALLLGDSALYLCASSLSGVEKLFFGSGTQLSVL.

This clonotype was recorded many times. Because the CDR3's place on the DNA is in doubt, the DNA is left out and the CDR3 is given as listed by TCRdb. The rearrangement links TRBV7-9 to TRBJ2-6. The CDR3 totals 15 residues, both ends included. Germline lookup yields CDR1 SEHNR and CDR2 FQNEAQ (reference sequence). CDR3 in amino acids: CASSLFLGLWLHLRF.

V gene TRBV9 combines with J gene TRBJ1-1, with 8 bases aligning to TRBD1. The DNA end is more similar to TRBJ1-3, so the J call may be wrong. The CDR3 has 15 residues. Germline assignment: CDR1 SGDLS and CDR2 YYNGEE. In DNA form, the CDR3 reads TGTGCCAGCAGCCCAAAAGACAGGGGCAGAAACACCATATATTTT. Encoded protein: CASSPKDRGRNTIYF.

The CDR3 coding sequence is TGTGCCAGCAGCCCTTTTGGCGGGGTCACTGGGGAGCTGTATTTT. It codes for CASSPFGGVTGELYF. The V call is TRBV7-8, the J call TRBJ2-3; D possibly corresponds to TRBD2 (6 bases). The germline gives CDR1 SGHVS, CDR2 FQNEAQ. This CDR3 region has 15 residues. With 5 bases removed from V and 14 bases from J, the gap between germline ends came to 26 bases.